This T cell receptor beta chain came from a study of blood T cells in healthy people across ages (dated by TCRdb to the mid-2010s). In the study overall: In model experiments, template switching captured roughly one uniquely barcoded TCR beta cDNA molecule for every two T cells. The study measured age-related changes in TCR beta repertoire diversity using deep sequencing normalized with unique cDNA molecular identifiers. The donors were divided into four age groups: young (average 16 years), middle-aged (approximately 42), aged (about 60) and long-lived (82). To avoid experimental bias, donors of different ages were distributed randomly across sequencing lanes. For two donors (one aged 18 to 30 and one aged 80 or older), the study analyzed two additional independent replicas of 1 million unique cDNA reads from the same blood draw.

Points the paper makes about the study in general: The long-lived group showed more naive CD4+ T cells, fewer expanded clones and increased TCR diversity than the aged group, suggesting age selection. A strong correlation was found between observed TCR beta diversity and the percentage of naive T cells measured by flow cytometry. Estimates of total diversity based on one million sequenced T cells were considered lower bounds and underestimates. As age increased, observed TCR beta diversity per million T cells dropped in a roughly linear way, and a significant reduction was already evident by age about 40. Bulk unsorted PBMC profiling prevented conclusive comparison of naive and antigen-experienced compartments. Because the CMV infection status of the donors was unknown, age-related changes in expanded clonotypes may potentially have been confounded.

The approximately 39 donors, aged 6 to 90 years, were systemically healthy Caucasian individuals from Russia. Each donor gave about 10 milliliters of peripheral blood, drawn into EDTA-treated Vacutainer tubes. Ficoll-Paque density-gradient centrifugation was used to isolate PBMCs, with at least 7 million per sample. Trizol reagent was used to extract total RNA from the PBMCs, yielding at least 6 micrograms per sample. For every donor, flow cytometry on a PBMC aliquot measured the percentage of naive CD45RAhigh/CD27high T cells. Details on this clonotype: Its antigen remains undetermined. No base-level quality is on record; no much larger clone is a single base apart.

Receptor amplification or capture employed 5' RACE. The run used an Illumina HiSeq 2500. The second PCR ran for about 6 to 12 cycles and used a J-beta primer mix along with a sample-barcoded 5' primer. A unique molecular identifier was introduced onto each TCR beta cDNA molecule by a template-switch 5' adaptor carrying 12 random nucleotides. Each sample yielded at least 2.5 million CDR3-containing paired-end reads. First-strand cDNA synthesis was performed from all RNA using the Mint cDNA synthesis kit, with priming by a TRBC-specific oligonucleotide. Following uracil-DNA glycosylase treatment, a first 18-cycle PCR with universal primers M1SS and BC2_uni_R was performed on all cDNA. The authors' pipeline ran thus. Each sample was normalized by randomly selecting 1 million high-quality reads, each carrying a distinct molecular identifier. Reads sharing molecular identifiers were discarded rather than binned into consensus sequences. MiTCR, with a Q25 quality threshold and the strictest error-elimination algorithm, was used for CDR3 identification, clonotype clustering and error correction. A nonparametric unseen species model with Euler transformation was used to estimate a lower bound on total TCR beta diversity. In-frame beta chains were kept once TCRdb had trimmed the public reads at Q25 with fastp and called clones with MiXCR. Rows are combined by CDR3 protein, so each entry shows the most common genes and DNA. The V and J calls follow TCRdb's processing rather than the paper's. Here the sample has approximately 900,000 distinct CDR3 sequences; 45% to 50% occur a single time. The ten largest clones represent under 15% of the sample.

The germline V gene encodes CDR1 LGHDT and CDR2 YNNKEL (reference sequence). V gives up 5 bases and J gives up 0 bases, and the segment between their germline ends measures 12 bases. The CDR3 goes from the cysteine to the phenylalanine over 15 residues. Of all the DNA, just the CDR3 is kept, 45 bases in frame from base 1. This receptor was identified in a man aged 30 to 39 in good health. This sequence uses TRBV3-1 and TRBJ2-3, with a tentative D gene TRBD2 over 5 matching bases. Sequenced input: blood. The sequenced DNA is TGTGCCAGCAGCACATCTACGGGGAGCACAGATACGCAGTATTTT. Its coded protein is CASSTSTGSTDTQYF.